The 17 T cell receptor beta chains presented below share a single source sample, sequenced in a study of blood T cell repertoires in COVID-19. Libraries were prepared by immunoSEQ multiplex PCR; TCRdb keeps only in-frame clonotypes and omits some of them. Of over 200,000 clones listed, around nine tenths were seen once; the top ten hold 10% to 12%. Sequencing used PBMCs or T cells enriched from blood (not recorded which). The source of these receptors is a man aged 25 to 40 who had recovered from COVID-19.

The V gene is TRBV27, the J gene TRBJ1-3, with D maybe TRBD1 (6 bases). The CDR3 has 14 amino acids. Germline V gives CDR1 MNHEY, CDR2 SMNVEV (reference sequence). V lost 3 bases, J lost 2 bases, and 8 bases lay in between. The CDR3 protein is CASSLTGPGNTIYF. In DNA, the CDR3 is TGTGCCAGCAGTTTGACAGGTCCTGGAAACACCATATATTTT.

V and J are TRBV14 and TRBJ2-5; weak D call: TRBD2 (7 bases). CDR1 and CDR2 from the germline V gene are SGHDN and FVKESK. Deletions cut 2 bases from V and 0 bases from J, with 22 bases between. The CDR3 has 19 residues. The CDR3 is CASSQPRGGGFRNQETQYF. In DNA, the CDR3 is TGTGCCAGCAGCCAACCAAGGGGGGGAGGCTTCCGGAACCAAGAGACCCAGTACTTC.

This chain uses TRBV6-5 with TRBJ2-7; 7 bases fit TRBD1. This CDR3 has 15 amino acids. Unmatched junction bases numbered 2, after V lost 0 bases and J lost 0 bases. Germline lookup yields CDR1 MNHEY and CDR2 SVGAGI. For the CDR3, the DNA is TGTGCCAGCAGTTACTCACCAGGGGGCTCCTACGAGCAGTACTTC. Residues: CASSYSPGGSYEQYF.

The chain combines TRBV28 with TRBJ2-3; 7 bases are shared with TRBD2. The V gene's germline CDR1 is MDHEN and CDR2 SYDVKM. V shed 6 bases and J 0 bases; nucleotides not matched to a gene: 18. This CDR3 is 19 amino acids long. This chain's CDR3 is CASSNVLGASGESTDTQYF. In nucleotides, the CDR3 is TGTGCCAGCAGCAACGTACTAGGAGCTAGCGGAGAGAGCACAGATACGCAGTATTTT.

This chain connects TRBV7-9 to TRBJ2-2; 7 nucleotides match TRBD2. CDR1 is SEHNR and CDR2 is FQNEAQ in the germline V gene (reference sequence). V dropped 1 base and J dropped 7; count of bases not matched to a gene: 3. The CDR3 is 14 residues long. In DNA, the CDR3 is TGTGCCAGCAGCTTAGGCGGGGGTCACGGGGAGCTGTTTTTT. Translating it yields CASSLGGGHGELFF. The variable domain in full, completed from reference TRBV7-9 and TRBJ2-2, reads DTGVSQNPRHKITKRGQNVTFRCDPISEHNRLYWYRQTLGQGPEFLTYFQNEAQLEKSRLLSDRFSAERPKGSFSTLEIQRTEQGDSAMYLCASSLGGGHGELFFGEGSRLTVL.

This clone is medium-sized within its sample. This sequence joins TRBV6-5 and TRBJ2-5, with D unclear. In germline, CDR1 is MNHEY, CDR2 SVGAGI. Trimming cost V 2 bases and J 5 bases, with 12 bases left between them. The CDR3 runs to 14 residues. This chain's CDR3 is CASSYGFESETQYF. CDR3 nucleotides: TGTGCCAGCAGTTACGGCTTCGAATCGGAGACCCAGTACTTC.

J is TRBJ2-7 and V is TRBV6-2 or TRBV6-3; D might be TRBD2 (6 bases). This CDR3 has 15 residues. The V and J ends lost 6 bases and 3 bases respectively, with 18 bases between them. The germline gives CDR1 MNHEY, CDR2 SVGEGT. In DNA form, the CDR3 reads TGTGCCAGCAGCCCCTTGGGACTGGTTTACTACGAGCAGTACTTC. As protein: CASSPLGLVYYEQYF.

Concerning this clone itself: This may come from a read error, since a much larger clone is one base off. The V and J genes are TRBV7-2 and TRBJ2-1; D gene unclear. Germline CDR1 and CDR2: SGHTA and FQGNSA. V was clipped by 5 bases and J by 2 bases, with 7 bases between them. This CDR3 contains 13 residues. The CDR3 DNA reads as TGTGCCAGCAGCCAGGCCCCCTACAATGAGCAGTTCTTC. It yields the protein CASSQAPYNEQFF.

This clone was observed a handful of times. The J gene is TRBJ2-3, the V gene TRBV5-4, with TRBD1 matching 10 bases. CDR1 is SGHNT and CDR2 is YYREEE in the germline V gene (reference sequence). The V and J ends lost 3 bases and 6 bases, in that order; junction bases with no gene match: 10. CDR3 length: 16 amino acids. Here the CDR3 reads CASSSRDRGLRDTQYF. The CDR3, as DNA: TGTGCCAGCAGCTCCCGGGACAGGGGCCTCAGGGATACGCAGTATTTT.

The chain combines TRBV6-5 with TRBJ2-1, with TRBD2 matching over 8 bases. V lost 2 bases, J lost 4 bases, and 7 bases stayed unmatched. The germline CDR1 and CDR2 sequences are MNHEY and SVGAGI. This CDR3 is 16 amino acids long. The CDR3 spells CASSYARGGGYNEQFF. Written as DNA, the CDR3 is TGTGCCAGCAGTTACGCGCGCGGCGGGGGGTACAATGAGCAGTTCTTC.

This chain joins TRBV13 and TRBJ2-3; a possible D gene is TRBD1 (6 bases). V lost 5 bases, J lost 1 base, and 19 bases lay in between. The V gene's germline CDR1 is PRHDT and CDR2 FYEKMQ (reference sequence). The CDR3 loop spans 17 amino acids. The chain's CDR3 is CASSPPYRVKGTDTQYF. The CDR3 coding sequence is TGTGCCAGCAGCCCACCATACAGGGTTAAAGGCACAGATACGCAGTATTTT.

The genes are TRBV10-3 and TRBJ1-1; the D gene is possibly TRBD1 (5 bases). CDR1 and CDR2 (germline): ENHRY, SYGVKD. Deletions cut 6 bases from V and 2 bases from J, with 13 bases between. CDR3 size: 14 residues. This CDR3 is CAISMGGGNTEAFF. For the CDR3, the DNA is TGTGCCATCAGCATGGGGGGGGGAAACACTGAAGCTTTCTTT.

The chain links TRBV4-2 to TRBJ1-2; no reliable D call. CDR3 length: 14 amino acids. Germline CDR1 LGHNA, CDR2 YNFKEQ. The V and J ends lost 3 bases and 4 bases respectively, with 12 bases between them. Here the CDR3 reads CASSQDRTFYGYTF. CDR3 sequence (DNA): TGTGCCAGCAGCCAGGATAGGACTTTCTATGGCTACACCTTC.

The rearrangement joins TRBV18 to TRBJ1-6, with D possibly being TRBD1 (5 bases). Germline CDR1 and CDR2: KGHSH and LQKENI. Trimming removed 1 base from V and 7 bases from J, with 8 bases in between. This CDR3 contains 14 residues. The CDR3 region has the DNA TGTGCCAGCTCACCACAGGGGAGGAATTCACCCCTCCACTTT. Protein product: CASSPQGRNSPLHF. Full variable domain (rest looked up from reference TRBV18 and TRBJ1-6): NAGVMQNPRHLVRRRGQEARLRCSPMKGHSHVYWYRQLPEEGLKFMVYLQKENIIDESGMPKERFSAEFPKEGPSILRIQQVVRGDSAAYFCASSPQGRNSPLHFGNGTRLTVT.

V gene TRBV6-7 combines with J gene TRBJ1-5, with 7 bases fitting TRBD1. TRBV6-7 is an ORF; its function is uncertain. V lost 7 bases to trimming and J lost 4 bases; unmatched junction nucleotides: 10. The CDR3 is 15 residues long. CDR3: CASTKTGERNQPQHF. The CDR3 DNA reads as TGTGCCAGCACCAAAACAGGGGAGCGGAATCAGCCCCAGCATTTT.

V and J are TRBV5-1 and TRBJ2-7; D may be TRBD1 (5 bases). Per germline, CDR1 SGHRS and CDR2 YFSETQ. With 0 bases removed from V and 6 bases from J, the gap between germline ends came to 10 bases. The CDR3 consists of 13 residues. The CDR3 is CASSLGQGSEQYF. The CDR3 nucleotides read TGCGCCAGCAGCTTGGGGCAGGGCAGCGAGCAGTACTTC.

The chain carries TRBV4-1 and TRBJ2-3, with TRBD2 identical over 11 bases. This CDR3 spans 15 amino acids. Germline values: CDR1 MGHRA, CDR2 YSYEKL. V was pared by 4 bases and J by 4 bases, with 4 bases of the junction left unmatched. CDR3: CASSLAGGPADTQYF. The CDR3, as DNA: TGCGCCAGCAGCCTAGCGGGGGGGCCGGCAGATACGCAGTATTTT.